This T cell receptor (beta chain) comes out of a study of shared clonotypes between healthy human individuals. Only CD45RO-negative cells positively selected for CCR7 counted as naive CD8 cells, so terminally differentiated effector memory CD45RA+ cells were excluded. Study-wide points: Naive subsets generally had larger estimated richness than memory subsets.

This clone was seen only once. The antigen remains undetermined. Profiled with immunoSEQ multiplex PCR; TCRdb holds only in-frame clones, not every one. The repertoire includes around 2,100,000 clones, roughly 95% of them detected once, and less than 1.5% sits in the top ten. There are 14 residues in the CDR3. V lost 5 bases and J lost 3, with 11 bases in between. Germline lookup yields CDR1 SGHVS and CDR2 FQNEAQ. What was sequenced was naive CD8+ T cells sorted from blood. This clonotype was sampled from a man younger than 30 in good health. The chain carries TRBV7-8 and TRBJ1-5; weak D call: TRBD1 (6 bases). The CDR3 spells CASSPGQNNQPQHF. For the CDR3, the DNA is TGTGCCAGCAGCCCAGGACAGAACAATCAGCCCCAGCATTTT.